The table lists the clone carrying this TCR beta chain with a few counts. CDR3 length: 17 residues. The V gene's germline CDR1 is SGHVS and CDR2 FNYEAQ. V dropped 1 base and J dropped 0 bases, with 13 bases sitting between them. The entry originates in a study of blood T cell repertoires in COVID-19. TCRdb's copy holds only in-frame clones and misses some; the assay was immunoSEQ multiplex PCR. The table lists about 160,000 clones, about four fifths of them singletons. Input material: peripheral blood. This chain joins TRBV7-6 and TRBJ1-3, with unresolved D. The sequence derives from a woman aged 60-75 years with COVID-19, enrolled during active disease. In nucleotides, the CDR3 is TGTGCCAGCAGCTTAGTCTGGACTCCTTACTCTGGAAACACCATATATTTT. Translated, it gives CASSLVWTPYSGNTIYF.